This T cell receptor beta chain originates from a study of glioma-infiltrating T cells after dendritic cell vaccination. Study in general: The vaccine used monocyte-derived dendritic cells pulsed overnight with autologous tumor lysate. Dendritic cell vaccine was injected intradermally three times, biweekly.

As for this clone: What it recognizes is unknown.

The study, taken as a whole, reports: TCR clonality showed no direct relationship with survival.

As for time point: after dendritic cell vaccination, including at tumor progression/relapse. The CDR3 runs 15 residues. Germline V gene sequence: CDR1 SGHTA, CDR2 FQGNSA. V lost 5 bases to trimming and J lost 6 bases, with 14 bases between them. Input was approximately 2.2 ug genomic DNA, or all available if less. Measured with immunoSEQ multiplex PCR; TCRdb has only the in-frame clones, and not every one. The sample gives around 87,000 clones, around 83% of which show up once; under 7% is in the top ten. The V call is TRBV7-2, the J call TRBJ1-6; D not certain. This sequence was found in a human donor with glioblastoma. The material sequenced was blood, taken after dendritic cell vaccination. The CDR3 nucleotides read TGTGCCAGCAGCCTAAACGGCGGTAGTAATTCACCCCTCCACTTT. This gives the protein CASSLNGGSNSPLHF.